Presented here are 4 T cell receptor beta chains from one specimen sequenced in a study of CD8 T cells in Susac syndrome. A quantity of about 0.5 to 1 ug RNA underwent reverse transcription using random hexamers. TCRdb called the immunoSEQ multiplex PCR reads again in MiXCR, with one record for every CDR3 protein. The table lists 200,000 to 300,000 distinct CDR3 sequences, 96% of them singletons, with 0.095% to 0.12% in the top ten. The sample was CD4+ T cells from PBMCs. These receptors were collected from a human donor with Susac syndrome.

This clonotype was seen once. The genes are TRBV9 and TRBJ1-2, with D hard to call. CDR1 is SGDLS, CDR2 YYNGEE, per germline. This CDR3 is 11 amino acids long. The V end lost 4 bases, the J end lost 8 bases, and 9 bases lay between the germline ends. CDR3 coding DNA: TGTGCCAGCAGCCTGCCGGGGGGCTACACCTTC. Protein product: CASSLPGGYTF.

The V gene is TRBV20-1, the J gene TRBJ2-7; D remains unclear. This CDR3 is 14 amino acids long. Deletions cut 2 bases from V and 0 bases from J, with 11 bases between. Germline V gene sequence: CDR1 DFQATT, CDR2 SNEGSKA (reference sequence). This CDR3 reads CSARSATSSYEQYF. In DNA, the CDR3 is TGCAGTGCTAGATCCGCCACTTCCTCCTACGAGCAGTACTTC.

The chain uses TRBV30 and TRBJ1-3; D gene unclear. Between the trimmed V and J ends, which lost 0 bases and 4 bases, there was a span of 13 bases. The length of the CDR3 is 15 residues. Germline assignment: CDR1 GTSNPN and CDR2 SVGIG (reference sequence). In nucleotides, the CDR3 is TGTGCCTGGAGTGTCTCTGACGAATTAGGAAACACCATATATTTT. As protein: CAWSVSDELGNTIYF.

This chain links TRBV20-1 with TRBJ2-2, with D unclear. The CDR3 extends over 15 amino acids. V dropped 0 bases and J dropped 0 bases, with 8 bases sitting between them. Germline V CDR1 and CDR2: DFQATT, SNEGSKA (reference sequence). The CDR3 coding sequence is TGCAGTGCTAGAGATCCCAGGACGAACACCGGGGAGCTGTTTTTT. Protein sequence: CSARDPRTNTGELFF.